Here is one T cell receptor (beta chain) with its context. The target antigen is unknown. Germline V gene sequence: CDR1 MGHDK, CDR2 SYGVNS. Trimming left V 5 bases short and J 2 bases short, with 12 bases between. The CDR3 sequence is 14 residues long. Terminally differentiated effector memory CD45RA+ cells were excluded by CCR7 positive selection of CD45RO-negative cells. The record originates from a study of shared clonotypes between healthy human individuals. Study results and caveats: Non-shared clonotypes showed lower generation probabilities than clonotypes common to all four donors.

This table comes from immunoSEQ multiplex PCR, and its TCRdb copy is limited to in-frame clones, with some not included. The table includes 630,000 or so clones, roughly 98% detected once. The chain uses TRBV25-1 and TRBJ1-1; tentatively, D is TRBD1 (5 bases). The sample comprised naive CD8+ T cells sorted from blood. The receptor comes from a man in his thirties or forties in good health. CDR3: CASSQGGFNTEAFF. Here the CDR3 DNA reads TGTGCCAGCAGTCAGGGAGGGTTTAACACTGAAGCTTTCTTT.